This TCR beta chain was sequenced during a study of blood T cell repertoires in COVID-19 (dated by TCRdb to 2018 to 2020). Regarding the research as a whole: Samples from collaborators originated in the United States, Italy and Spain and spanned both the acute and convalescent phases of COVID-19. The material from the prospective study consisted of cDNA or gDNA derived from T cells, B-cell-depleted T cells, or PBMCs. The repertoires were released in a freely available public database intended as a resource for research on the immune response to SARS-CoV-2. Where HLA class I and class II types were available, the types were taken from metadata supplied by the sample provider, not from assay-based typing. A de-identified subject ID, COVID-19 status, age in years and sex were almost always included in the sample metadata. Subjects who had been exposed to COVID-19, were actively infected with it, or had recovered from it provided the deeply sampled blood TCRbeta repertoires that made up the dataset. Samples came from the ongoing ImmuneRACE study (first 160 participants) plus 1,254 subjects from 6 global collaborators. Overall study outcomes, separate from this receptor: The quantity of clinical and demographic metadata differed by source and by participant and was supplied without curation.

Participants in the prospective study were enrolled through a virtual design, were aged roughly 18 to 95 years, and lived in 24 United States geographic areas. In the prospective study, participants were assigned to cohorts based on the clinical history participants reported in a screening survey and a study questionnaire. ImmuneRACE Cohort 3 recovered participants were defined by two consecutive negative NP/OP PCR tests, healthcare professional clearance, or symptom resolution. Each participant in the prospective study had whole blood, serum and a nasopharyngeal or oropharyngeal swab collected by mobile phlebotomists. Over a roughly two-month period, participants in the prospective study had the option of providing additional blood draws and questionnaires. Before DNA extraction, prospective study blood samples were shipped either frozen or at room temperature. Of note for this clone: The target of this receptor is not known. Base qualities are not provided; no much larger clone lies one nucleotide away.

CDR1 KGHSH and CDR2 LQKENI are derived from the germline V gene. Cut back by 6 bases and 0 bases, the V and J ends lie 15 bases apart. Taken from cysteine to phenylalanine, the CDR3 has 16 residues. The kept DNA is CDR3 alone, 48 bases in frame from the first base. The immunoSEQ Assay, a bias-controlled multiplex PCR, was used to amplify TCRbeta CDR3 regions from genomic DNA. In the source study's methods: The number of nucleated cells in each sample was estimated by amplification of reference gene primers within the assay. To quantify the absolute abundance of each unique TCRbeta CDR3 rearrangement, sequence reads were collapsed and filtered. For each sample, productive Simpson clonality was calculated as the square root of Simpson's diversity index over productive rearrangements. Sourced from immuneACCESS, this table was stored by TCRdb with only in-frame sequences that have V and J called. A share of the clones is absent; for the studies checked, an unresolved V gene accounts for under half, and the remainder has no known explanation. V, J and clone size derive from that table, while D and trimming were established from the DNA sequence. The sample table contains 250,000 or so clones; only one count was recorded for more than 70% of them. The top ten clones comprise around 2% of the sample.

This sequence originates from a woman between 45 and 65 years old who had recovered from COVID-19. Sequencing was performed on PBMCs or T cells enriched from blood (not recorded which). The chain links TRBV18 with TRBJ1-3; perhaps TRBD1 is the D gene, with 5 bases matching. In nucleotides, the sequence is TGTGCCAGCTCCCCGAACGCGGGGACCTCTGGAAACACCATATATTTT. This is translated as CASSPNAGTSGNTIYF.